The clone carrying this T cell receptor beta chain was counted between two and nine times. As yet, its antigen is unknown. This sample was taken from a study of blood T cells in healthy people across ages. The V gene's germline CDR1 is DFQATT and CDR2 SNEGSKA (reference sequence). This CDR3 is 14 amino acids long. Trimming cost V 5 bases and J 1 base, with 9 bases left between them. Alongside a J-beta primer mix, a sample-barcoded 5' primer served in a second PCR lasting roughly 6 to 12 cycles. From the 5' RACE reads, TCRdb called clonotypes with MiXCR, one entry per CDR3 protein. The sample carries more than 700,000 distinct CDR3 sequences, 46% recorded once. Study results and limitations: Greater diversity and more naive CD4+ cells were seen in long-lived donors than in aged donors. The authors considered diversity estimates from one million T cells to be underestimates.

Total RNA extracted from each sample amounted to at least 5 micrograms. The sequencing input was blood. The TCR sequence derives from a man at least 80 years old in good health. This rearrangement joins TRBV20-1 to TRBJ2-6; no definite D call. In DNA form, the CDR3 reads TGCAGTGCTCAGATCCGTTCTGGGGCCAACGTCCTGACTTTC. It encodes CSAQIRSGANVLTF.